This TCR beta chain was obtained from a study of blood T cell repertoires in COVID-19. About the study: Some COVID-19 samples were acute and others convalescent; all came from the United States, Italy and Spain. Sources were T cells, B-cell-depleted T cells, or PBMCs; the material itself was cDNA or gDNA.

Sequenced by immunoSEQ multiplex PCR; TCRdb stores in-frame clones only, minus some. The sample has about 98,000 clones, about 85% seen once. This TCR derives from a man aged 50-60 years with active COVID-19. Sequencing was carried out using peripheral blood.

CDR3 sequence reads: CASSYSRTARHEQYF. In nucleotides, the CDR3 is TGTGCCAGCAGTTACTCGAGGACAGCCCGCCACGAGCAGTACTTC. J is TRBJ2-7 and V is TRBV6-5, with a possible D match to TRBD1 (6 bases). The CDR3 spans 15 residues. The germline CDR1 and CDR2 sequences are MNHEY and SVGAGI. The germline V and J ends were trimmed by 0 bases and 5 bases, with 14 bases remaining between them.